This TCR beta chain was obtained from a study of tumor-infiltrating lymphocytes in primary liver carcinoma (TCRdb year 2017). Looking at the study overall: Between late 2015 and 2016, five patients in China with histopathologically diagnosed primary liver carcinoma had surgical resection. Of the five patients (three men and two women, aged 30 to 69 years), four had hepatocellular carcinoma and one had combined HCC and intrahepatic cholangiocarcinoma. The study combined TCRbeta repertoire sequencing, expression microarrays and whole-exome sequencing across five regions of each liver tumor, with adjacent normal tissue and blood. The tumors of the five patients were staged as T1-T3 N0M0, with maximum diameters ranging from about 4 to 11 cm. Repertoires from technical replicates were highly reproducible, with mean shared-clone rates about 0.88 and correlation coefficients above 0.95. A total of 35 specimens from 5 patients went through TCRbeta repertoire sequencing, namely 25 tumor regions, 5 adjacent noncancerous liver tissues and 5 peripheral blood samples. Samples yielded roughly 3.5 to 7.5 million productive TCRbeta reads; read depth did not differ significantly between tissue types. What the work shows at the level of the full study, not this receptor alone: With just a handful of patients in the study, the authors point out that the findings should be validated in a larger study. Pairs of tumor regions showed greater repertoire overlap (mean about 35%) than tumor-adjacent pairs (around 17%) or tumor-blood pairs (approximately 15%), which is consistent with antigen-driven expansion. A significantly larger repertoire fraction was made up by the top 250 clones in tumors than in blood (p = 0.039). Because sequencing covered only the TCR beta chain and unpaired alpha chains were not captured, true repertoire diversity is likely underestimated. Because the samples were bulk and unsorted, CD4+ and CD8+ T cell repertoires could not be compared.

In the case of this clonotype: No cognate antigen has been identified for it. Qualities for individual bases were not recorded, and no much larger clone is one base off.

Using a constant-region primer and ProtoScript II reverse transcriptase, TCRbeta-specific cDNA was reverse-transcribed from 500 ng total RNA. TCRbeta libraries were built with three nested multiplex PCR rounds, a slightly modified ARM-PCR procedure. Each of the first two PCR rounds ran for about 10 cycles using multiplex TRBV1-TRBV30 forward primers together with a Cbeta reverse primer. A final 25-cycle PCR with Deep VentR polymerase added sample barcodes and Illumina adapters. Before sequencing, amplicons between 200 and 500 bp were purified from gel using a QIAquick gel extraction kit. An Illumina HiSeq 2500 was used to sequence the TCRbeta amplicons with 250-bp paired-end reads. As for how the authors treated the data: Trimmomatic v0.33 was used to quality-trim the reads, and FLASH v1.2.11 was used to merge paired reads so that full CDR3 sequences could be recovered. MiGEC v1.2.1b assigned V, D and J germline segments to the rearranged TCRbeta sequences. Clonotype statistics, along with Shannon-Wiener diversity indices, were calculated using VDJtools v1.0.0. Except for diversity analysis, only each sample's 250 most abundant clonotypes were used in subsequent analyses to reduce sampling bias. TCRdb trimmed the raw reads at Q25, called clones with MiXCR and kept productive beta chains. Every distinct CDR3 protein forms one entry, paired with its most common genes and DNA. The V and J calls were not made by the authors but by TCRdb's processing. Recorded for this sample are 300,000 to 350,000 distinct CDR3 sequences; less than 75% of them occurred a single time. Jointly, the top ten make up 6.5% of the sample.

RNA from unsorted whole blood was extracted with TRIzol reagent, and germline DNA was obtained with the DNeasy Blood & Tissue kit. Patients had chronic HBV infection and were treatment-naive at sampling. Before surgery, four milliliters of peripheral blood were collected into K2EDTA tubes. The germline V gene specifies SQVTM as CDR1 and ANQGSEA as CDR2. The germline V end is reduced by 1 base and the J end by 9 bases; junction bases left unmatched: 12. Taken from cysteine to phenylalanine, the CDR3 has 17 residues. Only the CDR3 DNA stays, 51 bases, in frame from base 1. The sequenced sample consisted of peripheral blood. The chain uses TRBV29-1 and TRBJ2-1; TRBD2 aligns with 13 central bases. This TCR came from a middle-aged man with primary liver carcinoma and hepatitis B virus infection. This receptor has the CDR3 CSVEALGGLAGVTEQFF. In nucleotides, the sequence is TGCAGCGTTGAAGCCCTCGGTGGACTAGCGGGAGTGACTGAGCAGTTCTTC.